This T cell receptor (beta chain) was found in a study of cytomegalovirus exposure and HLA in healthy donors. The CDR3 totals 14 residues. V was cut by 10 bases and J by 4 bases, with 20 bases left in between. Germline V CDR1 and CDR2: ENHRY, SYGVKD. The study's findings and limits: Later genetic work tied a missense DCLRE1C variant to beta-chain V and J trimming.

The PCR made use of 60 Vbeta and 13 Jbeta primers. The assay was immunoSEQ multiplex PCR, and TCRdb's table has in-frame clones only and misses some. The data show around 130,000 clones, with about 76% seen just once and 5.5% to 7% held by the top ten. This clone has just a few counts. What it recognizes is unknown. Material for sequencing was PBMCs. The V and J genes are TRBV10-3 and TRBJ2-7, with a weak D call TRBD1 (6 bases). This receptor was identified in a man aged 40-49 years in good health and CMV-seropositive. For the CDR3, the DNA is TGTGCCACCCTGAGGACAGTGGGGGTGTACGAGCAGTACTTC. It specifies CATLRTVGVYEQYF.